Presented here are 29 T cell receptor beta chains from one specimen sequenced in a study of T cells in tuberculosis. Some clones are missing from TCRdb's copy, which holds only in-frame ones; the method was immunoSEQ multiplex PCR. The sample contains under 45,000 clones, 95% of which appear only once. The source material was PBMCs. The receptors derive from a donor between 10 and 35 years old with latent tuberculosis or without tuberculosis infection.

The chain combines TRBV28 with TRBJ1-6, with 7 bases lining up with TRBD1. V lost 2 bases and J lost 7; bases outside the gene matches: 11. Per germline, CDR1 MDHEN and CDR2 SYDVKM. This CDR3 contains 17 residues. DNA of the CDR3: TGTGCCAGCAGTTTAGGTGAGGGGGCCCTCGGGAATTCACCCCTCCACTTT. This codes for CASSLGEGALGNSPLHF.

The chain recombines TRBV25-1 with TRBJ1-5; 7 nucleotides align to TRBD1. Germline-derived CDR1 and CDR2 are MGHDK and SYGVNS. CDR3 length: 16 amino acids. V was pared by 2 bases and J by 3 bases, with 7 bases of the junction left unmatched. The CDR3 loop is CASSEGRTGANQPQHF. The CDR3, as DNA: TGTGCCAGCAGTGAAGGAAGGACAGGAGCCAATCAGCCCCAGCATTTT.

Regarding this clone: One end of the junction varies from germline; a read error may be responsible. The same CDR3 arises from other DNA sequences in this sample as well. The rearrangement links TRBV6-1 to TRBJ1-2; TRBD1 matches 8 bases. From germline, CDR1 is MNHNS and CDR2 SASEGT. The CDR3 is 14 residues long. CDR3 DNA: TGTGCCAGCAGTGTGACAGGGGCTCTCTCTGGCTATACCTTC. Encoded protein: CASSVTGALSGYTF.

This chain links TRBV30 with TRBJ2-7, with TRBD1 as a possible D gene (6 bases). Germline CDR1 reads GTSNPN; CDR2 reads SVGIG (reference sequence). CDR3 length: 13 residues. V lost 0 bases and J lost 4, with 10 bases in between. CDR3 sequence (DNA): TGTGCCTGGAGTGTACAGGGATTTTACGAGCAGTACTTC. Translation gives CAWSVQGFYEQYF.

The chain couples TRBV19 to TRBJ1-1; TRBD1 agrees at 10 bases. CDR1 is LNHDA and CDR2 is SQIVND in the germline V gene (reference sequence). V lost 5 bases and J lost 4; bases outside the gene matches: 10. This CDR3 is 16 amino acids long. Here the CDR3 DNA reads TGTGCCAGTAGTCCCCGGGACAGGGGCCGATTCACTGAAGCTTTCTTT. It specifies CASSPRDRGRFTEAFF.

The chain carries TRBV9 and TRBJ1-3; tentatively, D is TRBD1 (5 bases). CDR1 and CDR2 from the germline V gene are SGDLS and YYNGEE. This CDR3 contains 16 residues. Trimming took 2 bases from V and 0 from J, leaving 12 bases between them. CDR3 coding DNA: TGTGCCAGCAGCGTTGGGGGGGTTTCCTCTGGAAACACCATATATTTT. As protein: CASSVGGVSSGNTIYF. The whole variable domain, remainder taken from reference TRBV9 and TRBJ1-3, is DSGVTQTPKHLITATGQRVTLRCSPRSGDLSVYWYQQSLDQGLQFLIQYYNGEERAKGNILERFSAQQFPDLHSELNLSSLELGDSALYFCASSVGGVSSGNTIYFGEGSWLTVV.

V gene TRBV2 combines with J gene TRBJ1-1, with 7 bases matching TRBD1. The CDR3 extends over 15 amino acids. J gave up 2 bases and V 6 bases, and 9 bases lay outside the gene matches. Germline V gene lookup returns CDR1 SNHLY and CDR2 FYNNEI. CDR3 nucleotide sequence: TGTGCCAGCAGCCCGACAGGGACATCTAACACTGAAGCTTTCTTT. Encoded protein: CASSPTGTSNTEAFF.

V is TRBV5-8 and J is TRBJ1-6, with a possible D match to TRBD1 (6 bases). The CDR3 is 15 residues long. Germline CDR1 is SGHTS and CDR2 is YDEGEE. V dropped 0 bases and J dropped 10 bases, with 14 bases sitting between them. The CDR3 DNA follows: TGTGCCAGCAGCTTGGACAGGGCCCTAGGGTCACCCCTCCACTTT. Translated: CASSLDRALGSPLHF.

The rearrangement uses TRBV18 and TRBJ1-6, with D possibly being TRBD1 (6 bases). CDR1 is KGHSH and CDR2 is LQKENI in the germline V gene. There are 18 residues in the CDR3. The V end was cut by 4 bases, the J end by 0 bases, with 16 bases between. CDR3: CASSRMDRLDSYNSPLHF. The CDR3 bases are TGTGCCAGCTCACGGATGGACAGATTAGACTCCTATAATTCACCCCTCCACTTT.

The chain has TRBV27 and TRBJ1-6, with 10 bases lining up with TRBD1. The CDR3 covers 14 residues. The germline gives CDR1 MNHEY, CDR2 SMNVEV (reference sequence). With V trimmed by 6 bases and J by 9 bases, 5 bases remained unmatched. CDR3 nucleotide sequence: TGTGCCAGCAGGGTGGGACAGGGGATTTCACCCCTCCACTTT. Translating it yields CASRVGQGISPLHF.

The rearrangement links TRBV19 to TRBJ2-5; TRBD1 agrees at 9 bases. CDR1 is LNHDA, CDR2 SQIVND, per germline (reference sequence). J lost 5 bases, V lost 2 bases, and 3 bases had no gene match. The CDR3 contains 14 residues. The CDR3 region is CASSISGTGETQYF. The DNA for the CDR3 is TGTGCCAGTAGTATAAGCGGGACAGGGGAGACCCAGTACTTC.

V is TRBV6-4 and J is TRBJ2-1; the match to TRBD1 covers 9 bases. Germline values: CDR1 MRHNA, CDR2 SNTAGT. CDR3 length: 15 amino acids. The ends lost 5 bases at V and 4 bases at J; junction bases unmatched: 6. CDR3 nucleotide sequence: TGTGCCAGCAGTTTACAGGGGGCGGGATACAATGAGCAGTTCTTC. It encodes CASSLQGAGYNEQFF.

The genes are TRBV19 and TRBJ1-5; possibly TRBD1 for D (5 bases). From germline, CDR1 is LNHDA and CDR2 SQIVND (reference sequence). Trimming left V 2 bases short and J 0 bases short, with 14 bases between. This CDR3 comprises 17 residues. CDR3 in amino acids: CASSITGVFYSNQPQHF. For the CDR3, the DNA is TGTGCCAGTAGTATAACGGGGGTTTTCTATAGCAATCAGCCCCAGCATTTT.

This clone was counted a single time. The rearrangement links TRBV6-5 to TRBJ2-7; possibly TRBD1 for D (6 bases). Germline CDR1 MNHEY, CDR2 SVGAGI. Between the trimmed V and J ends, which lost 0 bases and 2 bases, there was a span of 14 bases. The CDR3 runs 16 residues. CDR3 nucleotides: TGTGCCAGCAGTTACTCGGCAGGGGAGAATGCCTACGAGCAGTACTTC. The encoded protein is CASSYSAGENAYEQYF.

The gene calls are TRBV9 and TRBJ1-1, with D possibly matching TRBD1 (6 bases). The CDR3 length is 16 residues. The germline V and J ends were trimmed by 3 bases and 0 bases, with 15 bases remaining between them. The germline V gene has CDR1 SGDLS and CDR2 YYNGEE. The CDR3: CASSAPKGGMNTEAFF. CDR3 sequence (DNA): TGTGCCAGCAGCGCCCCGAAAGGGGGTATGAACACTGAAGCTTTCTTT.

The chain combines TRBV6-5 with TRBJ1-1; D uncertain. The germline V gene has CDR1 MNHEY and CDR2 SVGAGI. V was clipped by 0 bases and J by 3 bases, with 11 bases between them. This CDR3 is 15 amino acids long. The CDR3 region is CASSYSVQVDTEAFF. DNA for the CDR3: TGTGCCAGCAGTTACTCGGTTCAGGTGGACACTGAAGCTTTCTTT.

The V gene is TRBV27, the J gene TRBJ2-7; possible D gene TRBD2, 5 bases. With 3 bases removed from V and 0 bases from J, the gap between germline ends came to 12 bases. The CDR3 is 15 residues long. CDR1 MNHEY and CDR2 SMNVEV come from the germline V gene (reference sequence). The CDR3 DNA sequence: TGTGCCAGCAGTTTTTCGTATGGGAGCTCCTACGAGCAGTACTTC. It specifies CASSFSYGSSYEQYF.

This chain's CDR3 is CASSQEVLAVEQFF. CDR3 in DNA: TGTGCCAGCAGCCAAGAAGTTCTAGCAGTAGAGCAGTTCTTC. J is TRBJ2-1 and V is TRBV4-2; D is perhaps TRBD2 (5 bases). Germline CDR1 reads LGHNA; CDR2 reads YNFKEQ. This CDR3 region has 14 residues. Trimming stripped 0 bases from V and 10 bases from J, with 13 bases between.

This chain connects TRBV5-1 to TRBJ2-7; TRBD1 aligns across 11 bases. The CDR3 totals 15 residues. The germline V gene has CDR1 SGHRS and CDR2 YFSETQ. After removal of 3 bases from V and 9 bases from J, the junction contained 11 bases not matched to a gene. The CDR3 nucleotides read TGCGCCAGCAGCTCCGGGACAGGGGGAGCCTTGGTGCAGTACTTC. It encodes CASSSGTGGALVQYF.

This clone was recorded only once. The chain recombines TRBV11-2 with TRBJ2-7, with 13 positions matching TRBD2. Germline CDR1 reads SGHAT; CDR2 reads FQNNGV. The CDR3 contains 18 residues. Losses at the gene ends were 5 bases for V and 3 bases for J; bases not matched to a gene: 13. Here the CDR3 reads CASSPPRSGTSGVYEQYF. The CDR3 DNA follows: TGTGCCAGCAGCCCGCCCCGTTCCGGGACTAGCGGGGTCTACGAGCAGTACTTC.

J is TRBJ1-2 and V is TRBV2; D is possibly TRBD1 (6 bases). Germline assignment: CDR1 SNHLY and CDR2 FYNNEI. V was pared by 2 bases and J by 0 bases, with 19 bases between. The CDR3 is 18 amino acids. CDR3 in amino acids: CASSEWVSWGRTNYGYTF. CDR3 coding DNA: TGTGCCAGCAGTGAATGGGTATCTTGGGGGCGCACTAACTATGGCTACACCTTC.

This clone showed up just once. DNA of the CDR3: TGTGCCAGCAGGGCTGGTGGTATCGTGCGGGATGGCTACACCTTC. This codes for CASRAGGIVRDGYTF. V and J are TRBV6-1 and TRBJ1-2; D is unresolved. The germline V gene encodes CDR1 MNHNS and CDR2 SASEGT. The CDR3 consists of 15 residues. The V end lost 6 bases, the J end lost 6 bases, and 20 bases lay between the germline ends.

The CDR3 nucleotides read TGCGCCAGCAGCTCGTCAGGGGGCGATTCACCCCTCCACTTT. It encodes CASSSSGGDSPLHF. The chain recombines TRBV5-1 with TRBJ1-6; TRBD1 aligns across 8 bases. Germline V gives CDR1 SGHRS, CDR2 YFSETQ. J lost 8 bases, V lost 3 bases, and 4 bases had no gene match. The CDR3 has 14 residues.

V gene TRBV4-1 combines with J gene TRBJ1-4; D is uncertain. Per germline, CDR1 MGHRA and CDR2 YSYEKL. This CDR3 comprises 13 residues. Trimming pared 8 bases from V and 7 bases from J, leaving 14 bases between. The CDR3: CASQEAPAEKLFF. CDR3 DNA sequence: TGCGCCAGCCAGGAAGCCCCCGCTGAAAAACTGTTTTTT.

The chain employs TRBV27 and TRBJ2-7, with TRBD2 identical over 9 bases. Germline lookup yields CDR1 MNHEY and CDR2 SMNVEV (reference sequence). J lost 2 bases, V lost 0 bases, and 8 bases had no gene match. This CDR3 has 17 amino acids. As DNA, the CDR3 is TGTGCCAGCAGTTTATCGGTGTTAGCGGGGGTTACCTACGAGCAGTACTTC. Its protein product is CASSLSVLAGVTYEQYF.

The chain carries TRBV7-2 and TRBJ1-4, with 7 bases matching TRBD1. The CDR3 length is 15 residues. CDR1 and CDR2 (germline): SGHTA, FQGNSA. J lost 8 bases, V lost 5 bases, and 11 bases had no gene match. CDR3 amino acids: CASSQGDRGTEKLFF. The CDR3 DNA reads TGTGCCAGCAGCCAGGGGGATCGGGGGACCGAAAAACTGTTTTTT.

The rearrangement links TRBV25-1 to TRBJ1-2, with 7 positions matching TRBD1. The trim removed 2 bases at V and 3 bases at J, leaving 12 bases unmatched. This CDR3 region has 17 residues. Germline V CDR1 and CDR2: MGHDK, SYGVNS. CDR3 DNA: TGTGCCAGCAGTGAAGGATACGGCAGGGGGAACGACTATGGCTACACCTTC. Protein product: CASSEGYGRGNDYGYTF.

This rearrangement joins TRBV11-2 to TRBJ1-2, with 8 bases fitting TRBD1. V was clipped by 4 bases and J by 2 bases; unmatched bases: 3. Germline V gives CDR1 SGHAT, CDR2 FQNNGV. The CDR3 spans 14 residues. The CDR3 sequence: CASSSRQGNYGYTF. The CDR3 DNA follows: TGTGCCAGCAGCTCCCGACAGGGGAACTATGGCTACACCTTC.

The V gene is TRBV5-1, the J gene TRBJ2-1, with TRBD2 as a possible D gene (7 bases). The ends were cut back, 4 bases at V and 4 bases at J, with 15 bases in the middle. The CDR3 loop spans 15 amino acids. The germline V gene has CDR1 SGHRS and CDR2 YFSETQ. The chain's CDR3 is CASSTQRGGYNEQFF. DNA of the CDR3: TGCGCCAGCAGCACGCAAAGGGGGGGATACAATGAGCAGTTCTTC.